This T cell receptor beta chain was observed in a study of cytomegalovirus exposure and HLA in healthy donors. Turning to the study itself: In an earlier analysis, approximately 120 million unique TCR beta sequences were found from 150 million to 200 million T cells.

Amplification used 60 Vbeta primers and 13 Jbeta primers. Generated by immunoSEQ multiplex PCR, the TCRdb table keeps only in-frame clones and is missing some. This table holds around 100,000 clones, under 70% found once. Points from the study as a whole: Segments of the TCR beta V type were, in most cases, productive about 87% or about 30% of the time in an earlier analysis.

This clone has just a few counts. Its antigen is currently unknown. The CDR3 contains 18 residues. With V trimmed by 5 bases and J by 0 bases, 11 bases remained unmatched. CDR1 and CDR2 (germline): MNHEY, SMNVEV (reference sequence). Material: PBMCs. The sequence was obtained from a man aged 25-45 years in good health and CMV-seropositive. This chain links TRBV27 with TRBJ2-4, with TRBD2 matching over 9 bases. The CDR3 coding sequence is TGTGCCAGCAGTCTGGGGGCGGGAGGGCGCTCAGCCAAAAACATTCAGTACTTC. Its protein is CASSLGAGGRSAKNIQYF.